The sequence of this T cell receptor (beta chain) was determined in a study of T cell repertoires in cytomegalovirus infection (dated by TCRdb to the late 2010s). Study-wide context: Recently identified HLA-C-restricted CMV epitopes, whose presentation resists viral immunomodulation, were targeted by peptide stimulations together with well-studied HLA-B-restricted epitopes. Donor HLA type was relevant to the analysis, because carriage of CMV infection together with the matching HLA type was indicated by public TCR beta signatures.

Data came from an Illumina HiSeq 1500. TCRdb reworked the public reads: Q25 trimming with fastp, MiXCR clone assembly, productive beta chains retained. Each entry merges the rows of one CDR3 protein and shows their most common DNA and genes. Within this sample are roughly 570,000 distinct CDR3 sequences, with over 35% of them counted one time only. The top ten hold 48% of the sample. What the research found in general, with its limitations: In both this cohort and an independent roughly 350-donor cohort, the cumulative frequency of public TCR beta family members distinguished carriers of CMV infection plus the relevant HLA type. The ex vivo response was dominated by HLA-C-restricted CMV-specific TCR beta clonotypes, which also provided the single most frequent clonotype in two of eight donors.

Only a few counts were recorded for this clonotype. This receptor's antigen is unknown. Base qualities were left out, and no much larger clone turns up one base away. The treatment or condition tag for this specimen amounts to: in vitro stimulation with specific CMV peptide epitopes to enrich CMV-specific T cells. The CDR1 and CDR2 encoded by the germline V gene are MDHEN and SYDVKM. Compared with germline, V lacks 4 bases and J lacks 4 bases; bases without a gene match: 6. The CDR3, from cysteine to phenylalanine, totals 15 residues. Only the CDR3 DNA stays, 45 bases, in frame from base 1. The clonotype was recovered from a human donor in good health (CMV status not recorded). Some clones in this sample may be carry-over from other donors' samples. The sample was cultured PBMCs, taken from culture after CMV antigen stimulation. The sequence links TRBV28 to TRBJ1-2; 10 nucleotides in the junction match TRBD1. The nucleotide sequence is given as TGTGCCAGCAGTTCCCGGGACAGGGGTGGCTATGGCTACACCTTC. Its translation reads: CASSSRDRGGYGYTF.